The T cell receptor beta chain described here comes from a study of CD4 T cells in relation to SARS-CoV-2 and coronaviruses. The protocol was immunoSEQ multiplex PCR, while the TCRdb copy is restricted to in-frame clones and leaves out a portion. The sample records 60,000 to 80,000 clones, about nine tenths being singletons. CD4+ T cells from unexposed donors were obtained before the COVID-19 pandemic (2011-2018). This TCR was recovered from a human donor in good health. Specimen: memory CD4+ T cells from PBMCs.

The CDR3 loop reads CASSERGGSSYEQYF. The CDR3 bases are TGTGCCAGCAGTGAGAGAGGGGGATCCTCCTACGAGCAGTACTTC. The chain combines TRBV6-1 with TRBJ2-7, with D perhaps matching TRBD1 (6 bases). V lost 3 bases and J lost 0, with 12 bases in between. Germline loops: CDR1 MNHNS, CDR2 SASEGT. This CDR3 has 15 amino acids.